The next 27 T cell receptor beta chains were all read from a single sample in a study of lymphopenia after photon versus proton radiotherapy. Assay: immunoSEQ multiplex PCR; the TCRdb copy retains only in-frame clones and omits some. There are 20,000 to 30,000 clones in the sample; approximately 80% occur only once, and roughly a quarter lies in the top ten. The source material was peripheral blood, sampled from a patient treated with photon-based radiotherapy. The receptor source for this set is a man in his forties with gastric cancer.

This chain uses TRBV30 with TRBJ2-3; no firm D call. The CDR3 is made up of 13 amino acids. Trimming removed 1 base at V and 4 bases at J, with 9 bases between. The germline V gene has CDR1 GTSNPN and CDR2 SVGIG (reference sequence). CDR3 nucleotides: TGTGCCTGGAGTGAGAGTAGTGCAGATACGCAGTATTTT. Translated: CAWSESSADTQYF.

The chain uses TRBV5-5 and TRBJ1-6, with D possibly matching TRBD1 (6 bases). With 4 bases removed from V and 6 bases from J, the gap between germline ends came to 14 bases. The CDR3 is 15 amino acids. The germline CDR1 and CDR2 sequences are SGHKS and YYEKEE (reference sequence). The CDR3 region has the DNA TGTGCCAGCAGCCTAGCCGGGACAATTAATTCACCCCTCCACTTT. This encodes CASSLAGTINSPLHF.

The rearrangement uses TRBV7-3 and TRBJ2-3, with 10 bases fitting TRBD1. V was pared by 5 bases and J by 1 base, with 3 bases of the junction left unmatched. Germline-derived CDR1 and CDR2 are SGHTA and FQGTGA. CDR3 length: 15 residues. In DNA, the CDR3 is TGTGCCAGCAGCATGACAGGGGGCGGCACAGATACGCAGTATTTT. Its translation: CASSMTGGGTDTQYF.

This clone was detected once. The rearrangement joins TRBV5-6 to TRBJ1-2; D might be TRBD1 (6 bases). Per germline, CDR1 SGHDT and CDR2 YYEEEE. The CDR3 runs 14 residues. Trimming stripped 4 bases from V and 3 bases from J, with 13 bases between. The CDR3 loop is CASSRTGTHYGYTF. The CDR3 DNA follows: TGTGCCAGCAGCCGAACAGGGACTCACTATGGCTACACCTTC.

The V gene is TRBV18, the J gene TRBJ2-1; D perhaps matches TRBD2 (6 bases). Trimming took off 4 bases at V and 5 bases at J, with 12 bases between the two ends. Germline lookup yields CDR1 KGHSH and CDR2 LQKENI. The CDR3 spans 14 residues. The CDR3 DNA reads as TGTGCCAGCTCACTTGGGGCGGGGAACAATGAGCAGTTCTTC. This gives the protein CASSLGAGNNEQFF.

This clone was seen only a few times. The rearrangement uses TRBV7-9 and TRBJ1-2, with D possibly TRBD1 on 6 matching bases. Trimming removed 6 bases from V and 4 bases from J, with 12 bases in between. The germline V gene encodes CDR1 SEHNR and CDR2 FQNEAQ (reference sequence). The CDR3 length is 13 residues. In nucleotides, the CDR3 is TGTGCCAGCAGTCAGGGGACTGCCTATGGCTACACCTTC. This sequence encodes CASSQGTAYGYTF.

Remarks on this clone: Other DNA sequences in the same sample also yield this CDR3. The chain is built from TRBV7-6 and TRBJ2-5, with a tentative D call TRBD1 (5 bases). Germline CDR1 SGHVS, CDR2 FNYEAQ. The V end lost 3 bases, the J end lost 3 bases, and 8 bases lay between the germline ends. This CDR3 is built from 13 residues. Written as DNA, the CDR3 is TGTGCCAGCAGCTTGGCCAGGGAAGAGACCCAGTACTTC. Its translation is CASSLAREETQYF.

The rearrangement links TRBV4-3 to TRBJ1-1; TRBD1 matches 9 bases. Germline V gives CDR1 LGHNA, CDR2 YSLEER. Trimming removed 3 bases from V and 0 bases from J; junction bases left unmatched: 5. The CDR3 extends over 16 amino acids. CDR3 nucleotides: TGCGCCAGCAGCCAGGGGACAGGGATCATGAACACTGAAGCTTTCTTT. It translates to CASSQGTGIMNTEAFF.

The chain couples TRBV9 to TRBJ2-3; 8 bases line up with TRBD2. The CDR3 is 17 amino acids. J gave up 1 base and V 0 bases, and 7 bases lay outside the gene matches. Germline lookup yields CDR1 SGDLS and CDR2 YYNGEE. The CDR3 region is CASSVVGSGVGTDTQYF. The DNA of the CDR3 is TGTGCCAGCAGCGTAGTCGGTAGCGGGGTGGGCACAGATACGCAGTATTTT.

This clone was seen a handful of times. The chain employs TRBV5-6 and TRBJ1-4, with 7 positions matching TRBD1. This CDR3 region has 14 residues. Germline CDR1 and CDR2: SGHDT and YYEEEE. The V gene end was trimmed by 7 bases and the J gene end by 3 bases; junction bases not matched to a gene: 6. CDR3 bases: TGTGCCAGCTCCCGGGACAGTCCTAATGAAAAACTGTTTTTT. This gives the protein CASSRDSPNEKLFF.

This chain uses TRBV5-5 with TRBJ2-7; D may be TRBD1 (5 bases). The V end was cut by 0 bases, the J end by 3 bases, with 13 bases between. Germline V gene sequence: CDR1 SGHKS, CDR2 YYEKEE (reference sequence). The CDR3 is made up of 15 amino acids. The CDR3 here is CASSLEPGPRYEQYF. Here the CDR3 DNA reads TGTGCCAGCAGCTTGGAGCCAGGGCCTCGCTACGAGCAGTACTTC.

The J gene is TRBJ2-5, the V gene TRBV11-2; no reliable D call. Per germline, CDR1 SGHAT and CDR2 FQNNGV. Between the trimmed V and J ends, which lost 6 bases and 2 bases, there was a span of 7 bases. The CDR3 runs 12 residues. The CDR3 DNA follows: TGTGCCAGCAGTCGGCAACAAGAGACCCAGTACTTC. Protein sequence: CASSRQQETQYF. Full variable domain (remainder filled in from reference TRBV11-2 and TRBJ2-5): EAGVAQSPRYKIIEKRQSVAFWCNPISGHATLYWYQQILGQGPKLLIQFQNNGVVDDSQLPKDRFSAERLKGVDSTLKIQPAKLEDSAVYLCASSRQQETQYFGPGTRLLVL.

The table lists this clone with a count of one. The rearrangement joins TRBV5-1 to TRBJ2-2; D may be TRBD1 (5 bases). Germline loops: CDR1 SGHRS, CDR2 YFSETQ. Trimming took off 4 bases at V and 1 base at J, with 11 bases between the two ends. This CDR3 comprises 15 residues. The CDR3 loop is CASSQTVKNTGELFF. In DNA, the CDR3 is TGCGCCAGCAGCCAGACAGTAAAGAACACCGGGGAGCTGTTTTTT.

This chain uses TRBV19 with TRBJ1-2; 8 nucleotides line up with TRBD1. CDR1 and CDR2 from the germline V gene are LNHDA and SQIVND (reference sequence). Trimming at V came to 7 bases and at J to 8 bases, leaving 9 bases not matched to a gene. The length of the CDR3 is 13 residues. The CDR3 region is CASIPAGGRGYTF. The CDR3 coding sequence is TGTGCCAGTATCCCCGCAGGGGGCAGAGGCTACACCTTC.

The V call is TRBV7-9, the J call TRBJ2-1; possible D gene TRBD2, 5 bases. The CDR3 runs to 15 residues. Trimming shortened V by 1 base and J by 6 bases, and 13 bases separated the two germline ends. Germline V gene sequence: CDR1 SEHNR, CDR2 FQNEAQ (reference sequence). CDR3 residues: CASSLGGFRGNEQFF. The CDR3 DNA sequence: TGTGCCAGCAGCTTAGGAGGGTTTCGGGGCAATGAGCAGTTCTTC.

The chain couples TRBV30 to TRBJ2-5; the D gene is possibly TRBD1 (6 bases). Germline CDR1 GTSNPN, CDR2 SVGIG (reference sequence). Trimming took 6 bases from V and 1 from J, leaving 9 bases between them. The length of the CDR3 is 12 residues. The CDR3 region has the DNA TGTGCCTGCTCGGACAGCCAAGAGACCCAGTACTTC. This gives the protein CACSDSQETQYF.

The rearrangement uses TRBV4-3 and TRBJ1-1; TRBD1 matches 7 bases. V shed 1 base, J shed 10 bases, and the junction held 12 bases outside the gene matches. The CDR3 has 15 residues. In germline, CDR1 is LGHNA, CDR2 YSLEER. DNA for the CDR3: TGCGCCAGCAGCCAAGTGGACAGGCCTTTGATAGGAGCTTTCTTT. It yields the protein CASSQVDRPLIGAFF.

The CDR3 region is CASSLRAQGPGEPAFF. The CDR3 nucleotides read TGTGCCAGCAGCTTAAGGGCCCAGGGGCCCGGGGAACCAGCTTTCTTT. The rearrangement joins TRBV7-9 to TRBJ1-1, with TRBD1 as a possible D gene (6 bases). The CDR3 consists of 16 residues. Germline CDR1 reads SEHNR; CDR2 reads FQNEAQ (reference sequence). Trimming removed 2 bases at V and 10 bases at J, with 23 bases between.

This clone was picked up one time. The chain uses TRBV7-2 and TRBJ1-1; 12 positions agree with TRBD1. Germline V gene data show CDR1 as SGHTA and CDR2 as FQGNSA. The length of the CDR3 is 16 residues. V lost 5 bases and J lost 1; bases outside the gene matches: 5. DNA for the CDR3: TGTGCCAGCAGCACAAGGGACAGGGGGCCGAACACTGAAGCTTTCTTT. Translated, it gives CASSTRDRGPNTEAFF.

This chain joins TRBV7-2 and TRBJ1-1, with D perhaps matching TRBD1 (6 bases). The germline gives CDR1 SGHTA, CDR2 FQGNSA. This CDR3 spans 16 amino acids. The ends were cut back, 5 bases at V and 4 bases at J, with 20 bases in the middle. In nucleotides, the CDR3 is TGTGCCAGCAGCGCCCTATGGGTGACAGGTGGCACTGAAGCTTTCTTT. Residues: CASSALWVTGGTEAFF.

The V gene is TRBV7-9, the J gene TRBJ1-2; weak D call: TRBD1 (5 bases). The CDR3 runs to 13 residues. CDR1 and CDR2 from the germline V gene are SEHNR and FQNEAQ (reference sequence). The V and J ends lost 2 bases and 3 bases respectively, with 7 bases between them. This CDR3 is CASSLWGDYGYTF. The CDR3 region has the DNA TGTGCCAGCAGCTTATGGGGGGACTATGGCTACACCTTC. Full variable domain (outside the CDR3, taken from reference TRBV7-9 and TRBJ1-2): DTGVSQNPRHKITKRGQNVTFRCDPISEHNRLYWYRQTLGQGPEFLTYFQNEAQLEKSRLLSDRFSAERPKGSFSTLEIQRTEQGDSAMYLCASSLWGDYGYTFGSGTRLTVV.

The rearrangement joins TRBV7-9 to TRBJ2-3; 8 bases line up with TRBD1. J was trimmed by 4 bases and V by 3 bases; bases with no gene match: 3. CDR1 is SEHNR and CDR2 is FQNEAQ in the germline V gene (reference sequence). This CDR3 has 14 residues. The DNA for the CDR3 is TGTGCCAGCAGCTTCCAGGACAGGGCAGATACGCAGTATTTT. Its protein product is CASSFQDRADTQYF. Using reference TRBV7-9 and TRBJ2-3 for the parts outside the CDR3, the full variable domain is DTGVSQNPRHKITKRGQNVTFRCDPISEHNRLYWYRQTLGQGPEFLTYFQNEAQLEKSRLLSDRFSAERPKGSFSTLEIQRTEQGDSAMYLCASSFQDRADTQYFGPGTRLTVL.

The chain has TRBV5-4 and TRBJ1-3; maybe TRBD1 (5 bases). CDR1 and CDR2 from the germline V gene are SGHNT and YYREEE (reference sequence). The CDR3 is made up of 15 amino acids. V lost 4 bases and J lost 4, with 15 bases in between. This chain's CDR3 is CASSPGGGGGNTIYF. The DNA for the CDR3 is TGTGCCAGCAGCCCAGGCGGTGGGGGAGGAAACACCATATATTTT.

The chain uses TRBV5-6 and TRBJ2-2, with 7 bases matching TRBD1. Germline loops: CDR1 SGHDT, CDR2 YYEEEE. V was clipped by 4 bases and J by 6 bases; unmatched bases: 6. CDR3 length: 14 residues. CDR3 region: CASSQPTGAGELFF. CDR3 bases: TGTGCCAGCAGCCAACCAACAGGGGCCGGGGAGCTGTTTTTT.

This clone turned up a few times. The rearrangement links TRBV10-3 to TRBJ1-6; TRBD1 aligns across 7 bases. CDR1 and CDR2 from the germline V gene are ENHRY and SYGVKD. V gave up 11 bases and J gave up 9 bases; unmatched junction bases: 7. There are 12 residues in the CDR3. The CDR3 DNA sequence: TGTGCCGTCCGACAGGGTGGTTCACCCCTCCACTTT. Translating gives CAVRQGGSPLHF.

V is TRBV19 and J is TRBJ1-5, with a tentative D call TRBD1 (5 bases). Trimming took off 3 bases at V and 3 bases at J, with 9 bases between the two ends. Per the germline V gene, CDR1 is LNHDA and CDR2 is SQIVND (reference sequence). The CDR3 runs to 14 residues. CDR3 DNA sequence: TGTGCCAGTAGTATGGGACCCTACAATCAGCCCCAGCATTTT. Encoded protein: CASSMGPYNQPQHF. The full variable domain, its missing parts supplied by reference TRBV19 and TRBJ1-5, is DGGITQSPKYLFRKEGQNVTLSCEQNLNHDAMYWYRQDPGQGLRLIYYSQIVNDFQKGDIAEGYSVSREKKESFPLTVTSAQKNPTAFYLCASSMGPYNQPQHFGDGTRLSIL.

The chain has TRBV6-4 and TRBJ1-6, with D uncertain. The V gene's germline CDR1 is MRHNA and CDR2 SNTAGT. The CDR3 covers 13 residues. Trimming took 2 bases from V and 5 from J, leaving 4 bases between them. CDR3 protein: CASSDDDNSPLHF. CDR3 DNA: TGTGCCAGCAGTGACGATGATAATTCACCCCTCCACTTT.